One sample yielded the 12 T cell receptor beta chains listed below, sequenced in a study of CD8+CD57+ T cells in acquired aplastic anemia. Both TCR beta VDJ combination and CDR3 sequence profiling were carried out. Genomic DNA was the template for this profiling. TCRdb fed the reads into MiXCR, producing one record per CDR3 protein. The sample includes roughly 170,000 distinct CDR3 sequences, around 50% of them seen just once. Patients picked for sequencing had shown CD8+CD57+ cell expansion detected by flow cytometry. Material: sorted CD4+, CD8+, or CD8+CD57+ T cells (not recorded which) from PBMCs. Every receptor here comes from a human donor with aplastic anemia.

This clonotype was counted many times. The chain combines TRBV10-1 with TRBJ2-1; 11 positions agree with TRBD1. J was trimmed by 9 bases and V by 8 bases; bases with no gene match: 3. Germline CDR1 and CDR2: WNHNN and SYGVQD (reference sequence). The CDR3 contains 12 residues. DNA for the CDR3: TGCGCCAGCGGACAGGGGGCGGGTGAGCAGTTCTTC. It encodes CASGQGAGEQFF.

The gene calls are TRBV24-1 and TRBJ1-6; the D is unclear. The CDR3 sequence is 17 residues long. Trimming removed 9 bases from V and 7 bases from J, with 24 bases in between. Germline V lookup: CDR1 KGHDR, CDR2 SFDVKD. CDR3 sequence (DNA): TGTGCCACCGTCTCACGTGGGAGGAGAGAGGCAAATTCACCCCTCCACTTT. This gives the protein CATVSRGRREANSPLHF.

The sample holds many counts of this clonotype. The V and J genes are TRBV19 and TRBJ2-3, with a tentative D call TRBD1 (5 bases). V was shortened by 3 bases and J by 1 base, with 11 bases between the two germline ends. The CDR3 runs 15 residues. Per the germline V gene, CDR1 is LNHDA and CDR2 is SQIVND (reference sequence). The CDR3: CASSIQAGRTDTQYF. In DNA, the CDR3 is TGTGCCAGTAGTATTCAAGCAGGGCGCACAGATACGCAGTATTTT.

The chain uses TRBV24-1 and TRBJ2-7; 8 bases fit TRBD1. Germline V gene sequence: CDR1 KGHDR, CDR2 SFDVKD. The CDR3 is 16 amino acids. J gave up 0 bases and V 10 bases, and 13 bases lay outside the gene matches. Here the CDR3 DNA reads TGTGCCACTATAGACAGGGGAGAGGTCAGCTCCTACGAGCAGTACTTC. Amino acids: CATIDRGEVSSYEQYF.

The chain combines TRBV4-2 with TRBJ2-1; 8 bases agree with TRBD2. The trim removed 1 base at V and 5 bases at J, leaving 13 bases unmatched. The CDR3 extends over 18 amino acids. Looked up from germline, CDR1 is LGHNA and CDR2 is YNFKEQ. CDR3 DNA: TGTGCCAGCAGCCAAGCAGGTGTGGGGACTAGTCGTGACAATGAGCAGTTCTTC. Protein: CASSQAGVGTSRDNEQFF.

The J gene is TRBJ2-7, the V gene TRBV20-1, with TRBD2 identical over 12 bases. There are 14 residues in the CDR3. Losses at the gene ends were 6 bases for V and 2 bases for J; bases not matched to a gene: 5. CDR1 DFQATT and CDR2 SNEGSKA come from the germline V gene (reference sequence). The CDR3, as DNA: TGCAGTGCCTGCGGACTAGCGGGAACCTACGAGCAGTACTTC. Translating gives CSACGLAGTYEQYF.

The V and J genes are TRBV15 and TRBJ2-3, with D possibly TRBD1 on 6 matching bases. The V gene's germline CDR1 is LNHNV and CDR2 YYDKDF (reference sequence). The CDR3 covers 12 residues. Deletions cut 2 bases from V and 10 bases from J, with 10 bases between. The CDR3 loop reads CATSRQQGPQYF. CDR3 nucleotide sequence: TGTGCCACCAGCAGACAACAGGGTCCGCAGTATTTT. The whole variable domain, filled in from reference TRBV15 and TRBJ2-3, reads DAMVIQNPRYQVTQFGKPVTLSCSQTLNHNVMYWYQQKSSQAPKLLFHYYDKDFNNEADTPDNFQSRRPNTSFCFLDIRSPGLGDTAMYLCATSRQQGPQYFGPGTRLTVL.

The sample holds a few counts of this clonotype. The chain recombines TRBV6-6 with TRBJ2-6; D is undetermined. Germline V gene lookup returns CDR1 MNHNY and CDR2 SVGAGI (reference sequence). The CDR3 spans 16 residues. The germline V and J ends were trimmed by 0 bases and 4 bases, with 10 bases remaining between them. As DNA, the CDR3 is TGTGCCAGCAGTTACTCGGTGGTGCGAGGGGCCAACGTCCTGACTTTC. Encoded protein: CASSYSVVRGANVLTF.

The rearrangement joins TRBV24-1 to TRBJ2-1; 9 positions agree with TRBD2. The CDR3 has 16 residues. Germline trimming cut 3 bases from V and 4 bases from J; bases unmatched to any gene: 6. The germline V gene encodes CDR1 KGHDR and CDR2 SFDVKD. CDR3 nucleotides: TGTGCCACCAGTGATAGTAGCGGGAGTAAGTACAATGAGCAGTTCTTC. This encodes CATSDSSGSKYNEQFF.

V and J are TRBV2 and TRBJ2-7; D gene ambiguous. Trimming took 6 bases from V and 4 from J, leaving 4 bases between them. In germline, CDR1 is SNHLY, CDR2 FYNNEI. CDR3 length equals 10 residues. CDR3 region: CASSVYEQYF. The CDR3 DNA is TGTGCCAGCAGCGTATACGAGCAGTACTTC.

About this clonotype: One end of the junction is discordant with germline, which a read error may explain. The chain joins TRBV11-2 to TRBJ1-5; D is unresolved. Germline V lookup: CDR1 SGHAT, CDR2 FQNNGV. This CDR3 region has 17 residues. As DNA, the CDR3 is TGTGCCAGCAGCTTAGATTGGCCGACGGTTAGGGATCAGCCCCGGCATTTT. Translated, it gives CASSLDWPTVRDQPRHF.

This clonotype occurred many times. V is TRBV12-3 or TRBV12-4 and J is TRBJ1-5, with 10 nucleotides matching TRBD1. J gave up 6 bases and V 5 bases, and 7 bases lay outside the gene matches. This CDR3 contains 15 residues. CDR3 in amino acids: CASSASGQGIQPQHF. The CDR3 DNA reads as TGTGCCAGCAGTGCCTCGGGACAGGGGATTCAGCCCCAGCATTTT.